Here is one T cell receptor beta chain with its context. The target antigen is unknown. The data were obtained in a study of T cells in Graves' hyperthyroidism and ophthalmopathy. Orbital computed tomography and thyroid ultrasound, together with serum TRAb and thyroxine and clinical symptoms, were used for diagnoses. Study findings and constraints: Ophthalmopathy, as predicted by the model, came a median roughly 6.3 months after the prediction. Most clonotypes expanded in thyroid above 0.001 were likewise present in blood.

TCR beta CDR3 region amplification was performed from RNA transcripts. A set of HTBI primers served as the primers for a first-round RT-PCR of the TCR CDR3. TCRdb reprocessed the multiplex PCR reads with MiXCR, giving one entry per CDR3 protein. Counted here are around 660,000 distinct CDR3 sequences, 45% occurring once; the ten biggest clones make up roughly 6.5%. Deletions cut 6 bases from V and 0 bases from J, with 9 bases between. This CDR3 contains 14 residues. Germline CDR1 is SNHLY and CDR2 is FYNNEI. The chain recombines TRBV2 with TRBJ2-1; D perhaps matches TRBD1 (5 bases). The sequence derives from an adult man with Graves' disease, either hyperthyroidism or ophthalmopathy (not recorded which). The sequenced sample was peripheral blood or thyroid tissue (not recorded which). The CDR3 spells CASRAGHSYNEQFF. The CDR3 DNA reads TGTGCCAGCAGGGCCGGACACTCCTACAATGAGCAGTTCTTC.